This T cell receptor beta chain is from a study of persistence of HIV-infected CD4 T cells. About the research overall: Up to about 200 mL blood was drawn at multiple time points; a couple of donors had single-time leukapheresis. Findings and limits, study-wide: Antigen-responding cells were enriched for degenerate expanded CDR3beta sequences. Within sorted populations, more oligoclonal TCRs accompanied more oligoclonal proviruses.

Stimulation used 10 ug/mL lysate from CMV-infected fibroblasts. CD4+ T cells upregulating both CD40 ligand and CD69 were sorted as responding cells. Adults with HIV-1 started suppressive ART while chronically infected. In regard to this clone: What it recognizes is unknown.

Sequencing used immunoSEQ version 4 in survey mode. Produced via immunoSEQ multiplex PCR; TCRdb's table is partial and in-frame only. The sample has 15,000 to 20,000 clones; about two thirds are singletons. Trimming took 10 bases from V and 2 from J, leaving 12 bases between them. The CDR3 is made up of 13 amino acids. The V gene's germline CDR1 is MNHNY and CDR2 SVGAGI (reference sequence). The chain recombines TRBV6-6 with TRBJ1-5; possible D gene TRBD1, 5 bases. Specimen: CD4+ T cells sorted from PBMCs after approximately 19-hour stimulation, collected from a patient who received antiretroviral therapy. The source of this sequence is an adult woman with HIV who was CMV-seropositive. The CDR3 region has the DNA TGTGCCACCTTTCAGGGTGGCAATCAGCCCCAGCATTTT. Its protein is CATFQGGNQPQHF.